This T cell receptor beta chain was retrieved from a study of CD8+CD57+ T cells in acquired aplastic anemia (dated by TCRdb to between 2017 and 2018). In the study overall: A mean of roughly 3.2 ug of DNA, ranging from roughly 0.2 to 30 ug, was extracted from sorted CD4+ and CD8+ cells. CD8+CD57+ expansion was defined as frequency above the mean frequency observed in healthy subjects. General findings and caveats noted by the study authors: Patients and healthy controls showed no significant difference in CD8+ Simpson's diversity (P=0.060). Although some 28 CD8+ CDR3 sequences were shared by patients and controls, these sequences appeared highly expressed in patients and within the immunodominant clones of patients.

From cysteine to phenylalanine, the CDR3 is 14 amino acids long. Only the CDR3 portion is preserved as DNA: 42 bases, with reading frame beginning at the first base. CDR1 and CDR2 (LNHDA, SQIVND) derive from the germline V gene (reference sequence). V is pared back by 3 bases and J by 2 bases, with 8 bases lying between the germline termini. For this clonotype: Its specific antigen is unknown. Base qualities are not recorded, but no much larger clone differs from it by a single base.

Expansion of CD8+CD57+ cells had been shown by flow cytometry in the patients chosen for sequencing. Every patient had a diagnosis of severe acquired aplastic anemia based on International Study of Aplastic Anemia and Agranulocytosis and Camitta criteria. At the time blood was sampled, none of the patients had received any therapy. The study deep-sequenced TCR repertoires of sorted CD4+ and CD8+ blood T cells from severe aplastic anemia patients and healthy subjects. Patients were enrolled in the USA under clinicaltrials.gov protocols 00001620, 01623167, 00001397, 00071045, 00081523 and 00961064. Ficoll-Paque density gradient centrifugation was used to isolate peripheral blood mononuclear cells. CD4+ and CD8+ T cells were sorted by FACS or magnetic beads before DNA extraction. Genomic DNA served as template for TCR beta VDJ combination and CDR3 sequence profiling. TCR repertoire sequencing was run on an Illumina HiSeq 2000. In the original analysis: TRBV/TRBJ rearrangement plots, CDR3 size and DJ length profiles, and Simpson's diversity index were used to evaluate the repertoires. The most abundant DNA sequence in the deep sequencing data was taken as the immunodominant clone. CDR3 amino acid sequences were checked for sharing between subjects and were compared against published repertoires and the VDJdb database. TCRdb trimmed public reads at Q25 via fastp, called clones via MiXCR and kept in-frame beta chains. Here each entry gathers all rows of one CDR3 protein and keeps the most common genes and DNA. TCRdb's processing, not the study's, gives the V and J calls here. The sample includes 200,000 or so distinct CDR3 sequences, with around half observed a single time. Approximately 9.7% of the sample is in the top ten clones.

The TCR sequence derives from a human donor with aplastic anemia. Sequenced: sorted CD4+, CD8+, or CD8+CD57+ T cells (not recorded which) from PBMCs. The V gene is TRBV19 and the J gene is TRBJ1-5; possibly the D gene is TRBD1, per 5 matching bases. The CDR3 in this case is CASSMGVGNQPQHF. The DNA is TGTGCCAGTAGTATGGGGGTCGGCAATCAGCCCCAGCATTTT.